This is a list of T cell receptor beta chains from one sample in a study of cytomegalovirus exposure and HLA in healthy donors. Libraries were prepared by immunoSEQ multiplex PCR; TCRdb keeps only in-frame clonotypes and omits some of them. Among 120,000 to 150,000 clones, 65% to 80% were seen once, and the ten largest hold about 13%. Specimen: PBMCs. These receptors were taken from a middle-aged man in good health and CMV-seropositive. Both conserved end residues are part of each CDR3. Each record gives: D gene, V gene, J gene, clone size, CDR3 protein, CDR3 DNA. The D gene is left open where the match is weak. Not all rows give a size; the values are once, few, many and, for expanded clones, a class.

D: .; V: TRBV2; J: TRBJ2-2; size: .; CDR3: CASGGTVITGELFF; DNA: TGTGCCAGCGGAGGGACAGTTATAACCGGGGAGCTGTTTTTT
D: TRBD1; V: TRBV5-4; J: TRBJ2-4; size: .; CDR3: CASSPGGSAKNIQYF; DNA: TGTGCCAGCAGCCCAGGGGGTTCGGCCAAAAACATTCAGTACTTC
D: .; V: TRBV14; J: TRBJ2-7; size: .; CDR3: CASSRWTSPREQYF; DNA: TGTGCCAGCAGTCGTTGGACTTCCCCTCGGGAGCAGTACTTC
D: .; V: TRBV30; J: TRBJ2-3; size: .; CDR3: CAWGGRRGSTDTQYF; DNA: TGTGCCTGGGGGGGGAGGAGAGGTAGCACAGATACGCAGTATTTT
D: TRBD1; V: TRBV2; J: TRBJ2-7; size: .; CDR3: CASSSRTGLYEQYF; DNA: TGTGCCAGCAGTTCCCGGACAGGTCTCTACGAGCAGTACTTC
D: TRBD1; V: TRBV30; J: TRBJ2-5; size: .; CDR3: CAWTPPRGQATETQYF; DNA: TGTGCCTGGACTCCCCCCCGGGGACAGGCAACGGAGACCCAGTACTTC
D: TRBD2; V: TRBV6-5; J: TRBJ2-3; size: .; CDR3: CASVAGSTDTQYF; DNA: TGTGCCAGCGTAGCGGGAAGCACAGATACGCAGTATTTT
D: TRBD2; V: TRBV27; J: TRBJ2-1; size: .; CDR3: CASKSSGSAEQFF; DNA: TGTGCCAGCAAGAGTAGCGGGAGCGCTGAGCAGTTCTTC
D: TRBD1; V: TRBV28; J: TRBJ2-1; size: .; CDR3: CASSFRDRVSEQFF; DNA: TGTGCCAGCAGTTTTCGGGACAGGGTCAGTGAGCAGTTCTTC
D: TRBD1; V: TRBV7-2; J: TRBJ1-2; size: .; CDR3: CASSLGQGVGGYTF; DNA: TGTGCCAGCAGCTTAGGGCAGGGGGTTGGGGGCTACACCTTC
D: TRBD1; V: TRBV28; J: TRBJ2-7; size: .; CDR3: CASRRGQAYEQYF; DNA: TGTGCCAGCAGACGTGGACAGGCCTACGAGCAGTACTTC
D: .; V: TRBV21-1; J: TRBJ2-1; size: .; CDR3: CASSYSPVSDNEQFF; DNA: TGTGCCAGCAGTTACAGTCCGGTATCCGACAATGAGCAGTTCTTC
D: .; V: TRBV4-3; J: TRBJ2-1; size: .; CDR3: CASSQDFVPGAYNEQFF; DNA: TGCGCCAGCAGCCAAGATTTCGTCCCAGGGGCCTACAATGAGCAGTTCTTC
D: TRBD1; V: TRBV23-1; J: TRBJ1-3; size: once; CDR3: CASRKPGQGGNTIYF; DNA: TGCGCCAGCAGGAAACCGGGACAGGGTGGAAACACCATATATTTT
D: .; V: TRBV11-3; J: TRBJ2-3; size: .; CDR3: CASSLGGSADTQYF; DNA: TGTGCCAGCAGCTTGGGGGGTTCCGCAGATACGCAGTATTTT
D: TRBD1; V: TRBV19; J: TRBJ1-3; size: .; CDR3: CASRGTGLGNTIYF; DNA: TGTGCCAGTAGAGGGACAGGTCTGGGAAACACCATATATTTT
D: .; V: TRBV4-2; J: TRBJ2-1; size: .; CDR3: CASSQGAAGGLDEQFF; DNA: TGTGCCAGCAGCCAAGGAGCTGCCGGAGGGTTGGATGAGCAGTTCTTC
D: TRBD1; V: TRBV19; J: TRBJ2-5; size: .; CDR3: CASRGQGTETQYF; DNA: TGTGCCAGTAGGGGACAGGGGACAGAGACCCAGTACTTC
D: .; V: TRBV6-5; J: TRBJ1-1; size: few; CDR3: CASRPDRTPNTEAFF; DNA: TGTGCCAGCAGACCCGACAGGACACCAAACACTGAAGCTTTCTTT
D: TRBD1; V: TRBV4-3; J: TRBJ1-6; size: .; CDR3: CASSHHSGQGDSPLHF; DNA: TGCGCCAGCAGCCACCACTCCGGACAGGGCGATTCACCCCTCCACTTT
D: .; V: TRBV7-9; J: TRBJ2-7; size: .; CDR3: CASSSRDEQYF; DNA: TGTGCCAGCAGCTCCCGGGACGAGCAGTACTTC
D: TRBD1; V: TRBV5-4; J: TRBJ1-2; size: once; CDR3: CASSTATGEDGYTF; DNA: TGTGCCAGCAGCACTGCGACAGGGGAGGATGGCTACACCTTC
D: .; V: TRBV28; J: TRBJ2-3; size: .; CDR3: CASSLVRETRPTDTQYF; DNA: TGTGCCAGCAGTTTGGTTCGCGAGACTAGGCCCACAGATACGCAGTATTTT
D: .; V: TRBV6-5; J: TRBJ1-1; size: .; CDR3: CASSATERPSEAFF; DNA: TGTGCCAGCAGTGCCACAGAGAGACCAAGCGAAGCTTTCTTT
D: TRBD1; V: TRBV7-8; J: TRBJ2-7; size: .; CDR3: CASSPDRESEQYF; DNA: TGTGCCAGCAGCCCCGACAGGGAAAGCGAGCAGTACTTC